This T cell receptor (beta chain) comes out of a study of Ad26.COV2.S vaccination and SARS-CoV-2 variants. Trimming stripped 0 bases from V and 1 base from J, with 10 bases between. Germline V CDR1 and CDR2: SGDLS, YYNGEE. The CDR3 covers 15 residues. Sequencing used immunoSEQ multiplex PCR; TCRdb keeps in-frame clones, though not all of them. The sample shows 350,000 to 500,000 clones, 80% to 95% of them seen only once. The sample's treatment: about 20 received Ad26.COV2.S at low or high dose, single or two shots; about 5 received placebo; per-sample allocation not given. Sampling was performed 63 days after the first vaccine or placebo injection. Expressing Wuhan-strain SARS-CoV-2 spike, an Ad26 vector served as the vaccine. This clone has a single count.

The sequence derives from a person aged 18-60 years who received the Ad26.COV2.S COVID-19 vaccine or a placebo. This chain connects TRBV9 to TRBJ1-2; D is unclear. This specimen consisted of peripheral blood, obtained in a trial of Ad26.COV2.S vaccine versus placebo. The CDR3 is CASSVAGGYNYGYTF. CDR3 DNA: TGTGCCAGCAGCGTAGCTGGCGGTTATAACTATGGCTACACCTTC.